Listed below are T cell receptor beta chains from one sample, sequenced in a study of CD8+ T cells in alopecia areata. Some clones are missing from TCRdb's copy, which holds only in-frame ones; the method was immunoSEQ multiplex PCR. The profile shows 100,000 to 140,000 clones, 65% to 85% of them singletons. The material sequenced was CD8+ T cells sorted from blood, taken at week 24, from a patient treated with tofacitinib. The receptors were gathered from a human donor with alopecia areata. CDR3s include the opening cysteine and the closing phenylalanine or tryptophan. The D gene is left open where the match is weak. The size field is filled for only some rows; it gives once, few, many or a size class.

TRBV4-3	TRBJ2-7	NA	TRBD1	16	CASSQEGAGGAYEQYF	TGCGCCAGCAGCCAAGAGGGAGCAGGGGGCGCTTACGAGCAGTACTTC
TRBV5-4	TRBJ1-4	NA	NA	13	CASTMVPGEKLFF	TGTGCCAGCACCATGGTCCCCGGGGAAAAACTGTTTTTT
TRBV9	TRBJ2-7	NA	NA	15	CASSASGTYSYEQYF	TGTGCCAGCAGCGCCTCCGGGACCTACTCCTACGAGCAGTACTTC
TRBV7-9	TRBJ2-5	NA	TRBD1	15	CASSLAGQGPETQYF	TGTGCCAGCAGCTTAGCGGGACAGGGGCCAGAGACCCAGTACTTC
TRBV5-1	TRBJ2-7	once	TRBD1	14	CASTLGQGVDEQYF	TGCGCCAGCACCTTAGGCCAGGGGGTGGACGAGCAGTACTTC
TRBV29-1	TRBJ2-5	NA	NA	12	CSVDEDQETQYF	TGCAGCGTCGACGAGGATCAAGAGACCCAGTACTTC
TRBV6-6	TRBJ2-1	NA	NA	15	CASSYADHRFNEQFF	TGTGCCAGCAGTTACGCGGACCATAGGTTTAATGAGCAGTTCTTC
TRBV6-4	TRBJ1-1	NA	NA	14	CASSLEEGQVVAFF	TGTGCCAGCAGTTTGGAAGAAGGGCAGGTTGTGGCTTTCTTT
TRBV27	TRBJ2-1	NA	TRBD2	15	CASSGTSGPYNEQFF	TGTGCCAGCAGTGGGACTAGCGGGCCCTACAATGAGCAGTTCTTC
TRBV7-9	TRBJ1-1	NA	NA	12	CASSFPNTEAFF	TGTGCCAGCAGCTTCCCGAACACTGAAGCTTTCTTT
TRBV7-9	TRBJ2-1	NA	NA	15	CASSLESWGYNEQFF	TGTGCCAGCAGCTTAGAAAGTTGGGGGTACAATGAGCAGTTCTTC
TRBV15	TRBJ1-2	NA	TRBD1	17	CATSTITTGGWDYGYTF	TGTGCCACCAGCACCATTACCACAGGGGGCTGGGACTATGGCTACACCTTC
TRBV11-2	TRBJ2-7	NA	NA	14	CASSPRGILYEQYF	TGTGCCAGCAGCCCCAGAGGAATCCTCTACGAGCAGTACTTC
TRBV7-2	TRBJ2-3	NA	TRBD2	16	CASSLDLRGGQDTQYF	TGTGCCAGCAGCTTAGATTTGCGGGGGGGCCAGGATACGCAGTATTTT
TRBV14	TRBJ1-6	many	NA	13	CASSPTGRSPLHF	TGTGCCAGCAGCCCGACAGGTAGATCACCCCTCCACTTT
TRBV5-5	TRBJ1-2	NA	NA	14	CASSLGVFTDGYTF	TGTGCCAGCAGCTTGGGAGTTTTTACGGATGGCTACACCTTC
TRBV2	TRBJ1-1	NA	TRBD1	15	CASSPWTGGASEAFF	TGTGCCAGCAGTCCCTGGACAGGGGGCGCTTCTGAAGCTTTCTTT
TRBV19	TRBJ1-4	NA	TRBD1	15	CASSPGTGSSEKLFF	TGTGCCAGTAGCCCCGGGACAGGGTCATCGGAAAAACTGTTTTTT
TRBV4-3	TRBJ2-7	few	TRBD1	18	CASSQGFSGTGLTYEQYF	TGCGCCAGCAGCCAAGGGTTTTCCGGGACAGGCCTTACCTACGAGCAGTACTTC
TRBV27	TRBJ2-1	NA	NA	16	CASSLSSSFSYNEQFF	TGTGCCAGCAGTTTAAGCAGTTCCTTCTCCTACAATGAGCAGTTCTTC
TRBV27	TRBJ2-7	NA	NA	12	CATSNGGYEQYF	TGTGCCACCTCCAACGGGGGTTACGAGCAGTACTTC
TRBV30	TRBJ2-7	once	TRBD1	14	CAWSGGQGTLEQYF	TGTGCCTGGAGTGGAGGACAGGGGACTCTCGAGCAGTACTTC
TRBV28	TRBJ2-1	NA	TRBD2	15	CASSFTSGAYNEQFF	TGTGCCAGCAGTTTTACCAGCGGGGCATACAATGAGCAGTTCTTC
TRBV5-4	TRBJ2-5	NA	NA	15	CASSLSTGLQETQYF	TGTGCCAGCAGCCTCAGCACCGGGCTCCAGGAGACCCAGTACTTC
TRBV2	TRBJ2-7	few	TRBD1	15	CASSEGQGGVYEQYF	TGTGCCAGCAGTGAGGGACAGGGTGGAGTCTACGAGCAGTACTTC
TRBV29-1	TRBJ2-1	NA	NA	17	CSVDGHFQGVAYNEQFF	TGCAGCGTTGACGGCCATTTTCAGGGTGTTGCCTACAATGAGCAGTTCTTC
TRBV6-5	TRBJ2-2	NA	NA	15	CASSYSGSGTGELFF	TGTGCCAGCAGTTACTCAGGTTCAGGTACCGGGGAGCTGTTTTTT
TRBV4-3	TRBJ2-7	NA	TRBD2	14	CASSPGLAGYEQYF	TGCGCCAGCAGCCCAGGACTAGCGGGGTACGAGCAGTACTTC
TRBV7-2	TRBJ1-1	NA	TRBD1	14	CASSFRTGNTEAFF	TGTGCCAGCAGCTTCCGGACAGGGAACACTGAAGCTTTCTTT
TRBV9	TRBJ2-2	NA	NA	13	CASSARHTGELFF	TGTGCCAGCAGCGCCCGTCACACCGGGGAGCTGTTTTTT
TRBV2	TRBJ2-3	NA	NA	14	CASSSARALDTQYF	TGTGCCAGCAGTTCGGCGAGAGCCCTAGATACGCAGTATTTT
TRBV5-4	TRBJ1-2	NA	TRBD1	15	CASSPGGDRGYGYTF	TGTGCCAGCAGCCCCGGTGGGGACAGGGGCTATGGCTACACCTTC
TRBV4-1	TRBJ2-1	NA	TRBD2	16	CASSQRSGGATNEQFF	TGCGCCAGCAGCCAAAGGAGCGGGGGGGCCACGAATGAGCAGTTCTTC
TRBV5-6	TRBJ2-2	NA	TRBD1	19	CASSSGTDFRYGNTGELFF	TGTGCCAGCAGCTCGGGGACAGACTTTCGGTACGGAAACACCGGGGAGCTGTTTTTT
TRBV27	TRBJ2-7	NA	TRBD1	14	CASSFGDRGREQYF	TGTGCCAGCAGTTTTGGGGACAGGGGAAGAGAGCAGTACTTC
TRBV11-2	TRBJ2-7	NA	TRBD2	19	CASSLEGLATEPRSYEQYF	TGTGCCAGCAGCCTAGAGGGACTAGCGACCGAACCCCGCTCCTACGAGCAGTACTTC
TRBV10-1	TRBJ2-1	NA	NA	15	CASSDEISSYNEQFF	TGCGCCAGCAGTGACGAAATAAGCTCCTACAATGAGCAGTTCTTC
TRBV7-9	TRBJ1-4	NA	TRBD1	14	CASSLGQGWEKLFF	TGTGCCAGCAGCCTCGGACAGGGGTGGGAAAAACTGTTTTTT
TRBV29-1	TRBJ1-1	once	NA	15	CSTGSVGGMNTEAFF	TGCAGTACAGGATCCGTGGGGGGGATGAACACTGAAGCTTTCTTT
TRBV7-2	TRBJ2-5	once	NA	15	CASSLAGGRQETQYF	TGTGCCAGCAGCTTAGCGGGGGGGCGTCAAGAGACCCAGTACTTC
TRBV7-2	TRBJ2-2	NA	TRBD1	13	CASSEGQGGELFF	TGTGCCAGCAGCGAGGGACAGGGCGGGGAGCTGTTTTTT
TRBV4-1	TRBJ2-5	few	NA	16	CASSQEPEGNQETQYF	TGCGCCAGCAGCCAAGAGCCCGAGGGGAATCAAGAGACCCAGTACTTC
TRBV4-1	TRBJ1-5	NA	NA	15	CASSQAPGESQPQHF	TGCGCCAGCAGCCAAGCCCCCGGAGAGAGTCAGCCCCAGCATTTT
TRBV7-9	TRBJ2-5	NA	TRBD2	15	CASSLALGLEETQYF	TGTGCCAGCAGCTTAGCGCTGGGACTAGAAGAGACCCAGTACTTC
TRBV7-9	TRBJ1-2	NA	NA	12	CASSLRDPGYTF	TGTGCCAGCAGCTTAAGGGACCCTGGCTACACCTTC
TRBV18	TRBJ1-5	few	NA	13	CASSPDTHQPQHF	TGTGCCAGCTCACCGGACACACATCAGCCCCAGCATTTT
TRBV30	TRBJ1-1	NA	NA	12	CAWALGDTEAFF	TGTGCCTGGGCCTTGGGGGACACTGAAGCTTTCTTT
TRBV10-2	TRBJ2-3	many	NA	12	CASSVLGDTQYF	TGCGCCAGCAGTGTACTAGGGGATACGCAGTATTTT
TRBV4-3	TRBJ2-7	NA	NA	15	CASSQDAYPSYEQYF	TGCGCCAGCAGCCAAGATGCGTATCCTTCCTACGAGCAGTACTTC
TRBV4-1	TRBJ2-1	NA	TRBD1	16	CASSQVSGQGENEQFF	TGCGCCAGCAGCCAAGTTTCGGGACAGGGGGAGAATGAGCAGTTCTTC
TRBV19	TRBJ2-1	once	TRBD1	16	CASHISGTGIYNEQFF	TGTGCCAGTCACATCTCCGGGACAGGGATTTACAATGAGCAGTTCTTC
TRBV2	TRBJ1-1	NA	NA	12	CARDRKNTEAFF	TGTGCCAGAGACAGGAAAAACACTGAAGCTTTCTTT
TRBV27	TRBJ1-1	NA	NA	13	CASGLMGYTEAFF	TGTGCCAGCGGTTTAATGGGTTACACTGAAGCTTTCTTT
TRBV19	TRBJ2-2	NA	TRBD1	13	CASDRGNTGELFF	TGTGCCAGCGACAGGGGGAACACCGGGGAGCTGTTTTTT
TRBV4-2	TRBJ1-1	once	NA	14	CASSYREANTEAFF	TGTGCCAGCAGCTACAGGGAGGCGAACACTGAAGCTTTCTTT
TRBV5-1	TRBJ2-2	NA	TRBD1	15	CASSLPQGADGELFF	TGCGCCAGCAGCCTACCACAGGGGGCTGACGGGGAGCTGTTTTTT
TRBV2	TRBJ2-7	few	NA	14	CASSRGGTSYEQYF	TGTGCCAGCAGTAGAGGGGGGACTTCCTACGAGCAGTACTTC
TRBV7-7	TRBJ1-4	NA	NA	16	CASSLGSGATNEKLFF	TGTGCTAGCAGCTTAGGGTCCGGGGCAACTAATGAAAAACTGTTTTTT
TRBV5-6	TRBJ2-1	NA	NA	18	CASSLVVREFGAYNEQFF	TGTGCCAGCAGCTTGGTGGTGAGGGAGTTCGGGGCCTACAATGAGCAGTTCTTC
TRBV27	TRBJ2-1	NA	NA	12	CASSFHNNEQFF	TGTGCCAGCAGTTTTCATAACAATGAGCAGTTCTTC